Each of the 15 T cell receptor beta chains below was sequenced from the same sample in a study of PD-L1 blockade in urothelial cancer. Method: immunoSEQ multiplex PCR; TCRdb's copy keeps in-frame clones and lacks some. The repertoire includes about 71,000 clones, 85% to 90% of them detected once, and roughly 3.3% sits in the top ten. This material consisted of PBMCs, taken around atezolizumab (anti-PD-L1) treatment. These receptors were taken from a man in his fifties or sixties with urothelial cancer.

This chain connects TRBV5-1 to TRBJ2-2; D call uncertain. The germline V gene encodes CDR1 SGHRS and CDR2 YFSETQ. V lost 3 bases to trimming and J lost 6 bases, with 9 bases between them. This CDR3 is 13 amino acids long. The CDR3 nucleotides read TGCGCCAGCAGCTGGCAGAGCGCCGGGGAGCTGTTTTTT. Residues: CASSWQSAGELFF.

The CDR3 sequence: CASRTGSNTEAFF. The DNA of the CDR3 is TGCGCCAGCAGAACAGGTTCTAACACTGAAGCTTTCTTT. J is TRBJ1-1 and V is TRBV10-2, with a tentative D call TRBD1 (5 bases). This CDR3 has 13 amino acids. Trimming removed 6 bases at V and 2 bases at J, with 10 bases between. Germline V lookup: CDR1 WSHSY, CDR2 SAAADI.

This chain joins TRBV4-3 and TRBJ1-2; D perhaps matches TRBD1 (5 bases). CDR1 is LGHNA, CDR2 YSLEER, per germline. V was pared by 4 bases and J by 2 bases, with 11 bases between. The CDR3 covers 14 residues. Here the CDR3 reads CASSLGRGNYGYTF. Written as DNA, the CDR3 is TGCGCCAGCAGCCTAGGTAGGGGAAACTATGGCTACACCTTC.

This clone was found once. The rearrangement uses TRBV6-5 and TRBJ1-2, with TRBD1 matching over 8 bases. Germline V gene data show CDR1 as MNHEY and CDR2 as SVGAGI. The ends lost 0 bases at V and 4 bases at J; junction bases unmatched: 4. The length of the CDR3 is 15 residues. The CDR3 region is CASSYSGTGGYGYTF. The DNA for the CDR3 is TGTGCCAGCAGTTACTCCGGGACAGGCGGCTATGGCTACACCTTC.

The chain couples TRBV9 to TRBJ2-1, with D possibly being TRBD1 (5 bases). In germline, CDR1 is SGDLS, CDR2 YYNGEE. V dropped 2 bases and J dropped 3 bases, with 15 bases sitting between them. The CDR3 extends over 16 amino acids. The chain's CDR3 is CASSVGRGADYNEQFF. CDR3 nucleotides: TGTGCCAGCAGCGTCGGGCGTGGGGCGGACTACAATGAGCAGTTCTTC.

This clone was recorded once. This chain joins TRBV19 and TRBJ1-3; 7 nucleotides align to TRBD1. Germline V gene lookup returns CDR1 LNHDA and CDR2 SQIVND (reference sequence). This CDR3 spans 15 amino acids. After removal of 4 bases from V and 0 bases from J, the junction contained 3 bases not matched to a gene. CDR3 DNA: TGTGCCAGTAGTAAGGACAGGCCCTCTGGAAACACCATATATTTT. Its protein product is CASSKDRPSGNTIYF. Full variable domain (rest looked up from reference TRBV19 and TRBJ1-3): DGGITQSPKYLFRKEGQNVTLSCEQNLNHDAMYWYRQDPGQGLRLIYYSQIVNDFQKGDIAEGYSVSREKKESFPLTVTSAQKNPTAFYLCASSKDRPSGNTIYFGEGSWLTVV.

The chain uses TRBV5-1 and TRBJ2-3; D not resolved. The CDR3 loop spans 12 amino acids. Germline V lookup: CDR1 SGHRS, CDR2 YFSETQ. V dropped 4 bases and J dropped 2 bases, with 5 bases sitting between them. CDR3 region: CASSTYTDTQYF. CDR3 coding DNA: TGCGCCAGCAGCACCTACACAGATACGCAGTATTTT.

The V gene is TRBV10-3, the J gene TRBJ1-6, with D perhaps TRBD1 (5 bases). V was shortened by 2 bases and J by 6 bases, with 14 bases between the two germline ends. Germline values: CDR1 ENHRY, CDR2 SYGVKD. This CDR3 has 16 residues. CDR3 DNA: TGTGCCATCAGTGAGAATGAAGGGGCAGGTAATTCACCCCTCCACTTT. This codes for CAISENEGAGNSPLHF.

V usage is TRBV11-2 and J usage is TRBJ2-7; TRBD2 agrees at 11 bases. From germline, CDR1 is SGHAT and CDR2 FQNNGV. The trim removed 10 bases at V and 8 bases at J, leaving 13 bases unmatched. The CDR3 loop spans 14 amino acids. DNA for the CDR3: TGTGCCACCTCACTAGCGGGGGTCGCCAACAAGCAGTACTTC. It is translated as CATSLAGVANKQYF. The full variable domain, completed using reference TRBV11-2 and TRBJ2-7, is EAGVAQSPRYKIIEKRQSVAFWCNPISGHATLYWYQQILGQGPKLLIQFQNNGVVDDSQLPKDRFSAERLKGVDSTLKIQPAKLEDSAVYLCATSLAGVANKQYFGPGTRLTVT.

This chain links TRBV7-9 with TRBJ2-3; D possibly corresponds to TRBD1 (6 bases). V was shortened by 1 base and J by 8 bases, with 19 bases between the two germline ends. The CDR3 is 16 amino acids. Germline lookup yields CDR1 SEHNR and CDR2 FQNEAQ (reference sequence). The CDR3: CASSLDSDVRGSTQYF. The CDR3, as DNA: TGTGCCAGCAGCTTAGATTCGGATGTAAGGGGGAGTACGCAGTATTTT.

The J gene is TRBJ2-7, the V gene TRBV5-6, with D perhaps TRBD1 (6 bases). CDR3 size: 17 residues. V lost 2 bases and J lost 0, with 18 bases in between. Germline lookup yields CDR1 SGHDT and CDR2 YYEEEE. The CDR3 here is CASSFRSTGSFSYEQYF. The CDR3 DNA reads TGTGCCAGCAGCTTCCGTAGTACAGGGTCCTTCTCCTACGAGCAGTACTTC.

CDR3 sequence: CASTLISGNTIYF. CDR3 nucleotide sequence: TGTGCCAGCACACTTATCTCTGGAAACACCATATATTTT. This chain links TRBV28 with TRBJ1-3; D call uncertain. Trimming removed 7 bases from V and 0 bases from J, with 7 bases in between. This CDR3 is built from 13 residues. Germline V CDR1 and CDR2: MDHEN, SYDVKM.

The chain joins TRBV5-1 to TRBJ2-7; the match to TRBD2 covers 7 bases. V gave up 0 bases and J gave up 6 bases; unmatched junction bases: 6. Germline values: CDR1 SGHRS, CDR2 YFSETQ. This CDR3 region has 14 residues. This CDR3 is CASSLGEGRREQYF. The CDR3 DNA reads TGCGCCAGCAGCTTGGGGGAGGGCCGACGCGAGCAGTACTTC.

V gene TRBV10-2 combines with J gene TRBJ2-5, with 10 bases aligning to TRBD2. CDR1 is WSHSY, CDR2 SAAADI, per germline. This CDR3 is 14 amino acids long. V was clipped by 5 bases and J by 5 bases; unmatched bases: 5. CDR3 coding DNA: TGCGCCAGCAGTAGCGGGGGGGCGTCGGAGACCCAGTACTTC. It specifies CASSSGGASETQYF.

V usage is TRBV5-1 and J usage is TRBJ2-4; 9 bases are shared with TRBD1. With V trimmed by 0 bases and J by 6 bases, 7 bases remained unmatched. The germline CDR1 and CDR2 sequences are SGHRS and YFSETQ. The CDR3 is 16 residues long. CDR3: CASSLDRTGDGNIQYF. The CDR3 DNA reads as TGCGCCAGCAGCTTGGATAGGACAGGGGACGGAAACATTCAGTACTTC.